The rows below give T cell receptor beta chains drawn from one sample of a study of blood T cell repertoires in COVID-19. Assay used: immunoSEQ multiplex PCR; TCRdb lists only in-frame clones, some missing. The profile shows about 96,000 clones, roughly 89% of them singletons. Sequenced sample: peripheral blood. The receptors here all came from a human donor with COVID-19, enrolled during active disease. The donor label of this sample is uncertain. Each CDR3 is given with its conserved first and last residue. A D gene is named only where the DNA matches it firmly. The size of a clone is reported for some rows only, either as once, few or many, or as a class for expanded clones.

j_gene,v_gene,abundance,d_gene,CDR3nt,CDR3aa
TRBJ2-7,TRBV11-3,.,TRBD2,TGTGCCAGCAGCCGGACTAGCGGGAGGACCCTTTCCTACGAGCAGTACTTC,CASSRTSGRTLSYEQYF
TRBJ2-3,TRBV2,.,TRBD1,TGTGCCAGCAGGGAAGGGACAGTAAGCACAGATACGCAGTATTTT,CASREGTVSTDTQYF
TRBJ1-1,TRBV7-9,.,.,TGTGCCAGCAGCTTAGGTTCCAAGAACACTGAAGCTTTCTTT,CASSLGSKNTEAFF
TRBJ1-2,TRBV6-5,.,.,TGTGCCAGCAGTTACTCTGAAGACAGCTATGGCTACACCTTC,CASSYSEDSYGYTF
TRBJ1-2,TRBV24-1,.,TRBD1,TGTGCCACCAGTGATGGACAGGGGCTTTATGGCTACACCTTC,CATSDGQGLYGYTF
TRBJ1-6,TRBV12-3/TRBV12-4,.,.,TGTGCCAGCAGTCCCGGGGGATCACCCCTCCACTTT,CASSPGGSPLHF
TRBJ2-7,TRBV3-1/TRBV3-2,few,.,TGTGCCAGCAGCCAAGATGCCAGGGAGCAGTACTTC,CASSQDAREQYF
TRBJ2-2,TRBV11-2,few,.,TGTGCCAGCAGTTACAATTCAGGGACCGGGGAGCTGTTTTTT,CASSYNSGTGELFF
TRBJ1-1,TRBV4-1,.,.,TGCGCCAGCAGCCTCCTAGGAGGGAACACTGAAGCTTTCTTT,CASSLLGGNTEAFF
TRBJ1-1,TRBV4-2,once,.,TGTGCCAGCAGCCAACAGGGGTTCGAGAGAACTGAAGCTTTCTTT,CASSQQGFERTEAFF
TRBJ1-1,TRBV7-9,.,TRBD1,TGTGCCAGCAGCTTAGGACAGGGGCTTGTTGACACTGAAGCTTTCTTT,CASSLGQGLVDTEAFF
TRBJ2-3,TRBV2,.,.,TGTGCCAGCTGGGACTTTGGTCCTAGCACAGATACGCAGTATTTT,CASWDFGPSTDTQYF
TRBJ2-2,TRBV3-1/TRBV3-2,once,.,TGTGCCAGCAGCTACCAGGGGGGCCGGGTTTACACCGGGGAGCTGTTTTTT,CASSYQGGRVYTGELFF
TRBJ1-1,TRBV27,once,.,TGTGCCAGCAGTTTAATGCCGGGACACAACACTGAAGCTTTCTTT,CASSLMPGHNTEAFF
TRBJ1-6,TRBV7-9,.,TRBD1,TGTGCCAGCAGCTCGACAGGGGCTAATTCACCCCTCCACTTT,CASSSTGANSPLHF
TRBJ1-1,TRBV11-3,.,.,TGTGCCAGCAGTTTTCCCCCGACAGACAACACTGAAGCTTTCTTT,CASSFPPTDNTEAFF
TRBJ1-2,TRBV7-9,.,.,TGTGCCAGCATCTTGGCGGAAGCTAACTATGGCTACACCTTC,CASILAEANYGYTF
TRBJ1-2,TRBV3-1/TRBV3-2,.,.,TGTGCCAGCAGCCGCGGGACCCCGGGAGGCTACACCTTC,CASSRGTPGGYTF
TRBJ1-1,TRBV29-1,few,TRBD1,TGCAGCGTTGGGGGACAGGGGGATCCGACCCGGTTAGCTTTCTTT,CSVGGQGDPTRLAFF
TRBJ2-7,TRBV2,.,TRBD1,TGTGCCAGCAGTGAAGGAGCAGGGGGCTACTACGAGCAGTACTTC,CASSEGAGGYYEQYF
TRBJ2-7,TRBV7-6,.,.,TGTGCCAGCAGCCCACCCGAGGGCCCCGAGCAGTACTTC,CASSPPEGPEQYF
TRBJ2-5,TRBV5-1,few,TRBD2,TGCGCCAGCAGCTTGGAGGGACTAGCGCCTGTAACCCAGTACTTC,CASSLEGLAPVTQYF
TRBJ1-3,TRBV4-2,.,.,TGTGCCAGCAGCCAAGATGAGTTCCGGAGCTCTGGAAACACCATATATTTT,CASSQDEFRSSGNTIYF
TRBJ2-7,TRBV11-3,.,TRBD2,TGTGCCAGCAGCTTAGGGGGACTAGCGGGAGGAAGCTCCTACGAGCAGTACTTC,CASSLGGLAGGSSYEQYF
TRBJ2-3,TRBV2,.,.,TGTGCCAGCAGTGTCCTGAGGGTGGATACGCAGTATTTT,CASSVLRVDTQYF
TRBJ1-6,TRBV23-1,.,.,TGCGCCAGCAGTCAATCGGTCCTATTTAATTCACCCCTCCACTTT,CASSQSVLFNSPLHF
TRBJ1-1,TRBV5-1,once,.,TGCGCCAGCAGCTTTTTTTCCGGACTGGAGAACACTGAAGCTTTCTTT,CASSFFSGLENTEAFF
TRBJ2-5,TRBV29-1,.,TRBD1,TGCAGCGTTGATGGACAGGTTGGGGAGACCCAGTACTTC,CSVDGQVGETQYF